The next 29 T cell receptor beta chains were all read from a single sample in a study of CD8+CD57+ T cells in acquired aplastic anemia. Genomic DNA constituted the template upon which TCR beta VDJ and CDR3 profiling was performed. MiXCR, applied by TCRdb to the reads, yields one record per CDR3 protein. The sample lists a few hundred thousand distinct CDR3 sequences, approximately 35% occurring once. The specimen was sorted CD4+, CD8+, or CD8+CD57+ T cells (not recorded which) from PBMCs. These receptors originate from a human donor in good health, serving as a control.

This clonotype was counted a few times. The chain carries TRBV3-1 and TRBJ2-3; unclear D gene. The CDR3 loop spans 13 amino acids. Germline loops: CDR1 LGHDT, CDR2 YNNKEL (reference sequence). Trimming took off 4 bases at V and 3 bases at J, with 8 bases between the two ends. The CDR3 reads CASSRLGTDTQYF. CDR3 nucleotides: TGTGCCAGCAGCCGACTTGGGACAGATACGCAGTATTTT.

This clonotype was observed a few times. The genes are TRBV10-3 and TRBJ2-1, with a weak D call TRBD2 (6 bases). The CDR3 length is 11 residues. The germline V gene encodes CDR1 ENHRY and CDR2 SYGVKD. V was trimmed by 6 bases and J by 7 bases, leaving 7 bases between them. CDR3 sequence: CAIREGNEQFF. The CDR3 DNA is TGTGCCATCAGGGAGGGGAATGAGCAGTTCTTC.

This clonotype was observed many times. The chain joins TRBV12-3 or TRBV12-4 to TRBJ2-7; D is perhaps TRBD1 (5 bases). CDR3 length: 13 amino acids. Trimming stripped 8 bases from V and 7 bases from J, with 18 bases between. The CDR3 spells CASGRQGPAEQYF. Here the CDR3 DNA reads TGTGCCAGCGGTCGCCAGGGTCCCGCGGAGCAGTACTTC.

The rearrangement uses TRBV18 and TRBJ2-5; no clear D gene. V was pared by 2 bases and J by 1 base, with 8 bases between. This CDR3 region has 14 residues. The germline CDR1 and CDR2 sequences are KGHSH and LQKENI. Here the CDR3 DNA reads TGTGCCAGCTCACCAATTAGGGTCCAAGAGACCCAGTACTTC. Translated: CASSPIRVQETQYF. The whole variable domain, remainder taken from reference TRBV18 and TRBJ2-5, is NAGVMQNPRHLVRRRGQEARLRCSPMKGHSHVYWYRQLPEEGLKFMVYLQKENIIDESGMPKERFSAEFPKEGPSILRIQQVVRGDSAAYFCASSPIRVQETQYFGPGTRLLVL.

The sample holds many counts of this clonotype. The chain uses TRBV20-1 and TRBJ1-1; TRBD1 might be the D (6 bases). The ends were cut back, 4 bases at V and 5 bases at J, with 14 bases in the middle. The CDR3 runs 13 residues. Germline V gene sequence: CDR1 DFQATT, CDR2 SNEGSKA (reference sequence). The DNA for the CDR3 is TGCAGTGCTACGGGGGCTAGGGGGACTGAAGCTTTCTTT. Its protein product is CSATGARGTEAFF.

Ten or more counts support this clonotype. This chain connects TRBV9 to TRBJ2-7; 12 bases are shared with TRBD2. V was pared by 4 bases and J by 4 bases, with 9 bases of the junction left unmatched. This CDR3 is built from 16 residues. Germline V CDR1 and CDR2: SGDLS, YYNGEE. Here the CDR3 reads CASSPSGLAGRYEQYF. The DNA of the CDR3 is TGTGCCAGCAGCCCTTCAGGACTAGCGGGACGGTACGAGCAGTACTTC.

This clonotype was detected many times. The chain employs TRBV20-1 and TRBJ1-4; D is unclear. Between the trimmed V and J ends, which lost 5 bases and 2 bases, there was a span of 9 bases. This CDR3 has 13 amino acids. Germline V gives CDR1 DFQATT, CDR2 SNEGSKA (reference sequence). The CDR3 DNA reads TGCAGTGCTCCGGTCCTTACTAATGAAAAACTGTTTTTT. It is translated as CSAPVLTNEKLFF.

The table lists this clonotype with many counts. This rearrangement joins TRBV2 to TRBJ1-1; D call uncertain. The V and J ends lost 2 bases and 6 bases respectively, with 10 bases between them. Germline V gene data show CDR1 as SNHLY and CDR2 as FYNNEI. The CDR3 runs 13 residues. CDR3 sequence (DNA): TGTGCCAGCAGTGAAACGGCGCTGTCTGAAGCTTTCTTT. It is translated as CASSETALSEAFF.

This clonotype was seen only a few times. V gene TRBV27 combines with J gene TRBJ2-5, with 7 bases matching TRBD1. Germline loops: CDR1 MNHEY, CDR2 SMNVEV (reference sequence). V shed 7 bases and J 4 bases; nucleotides not matched to a gene: 12. This CDR3 is 15 amino acids long. The CDR3 DNA reads TGTGCCAGCATTTCAGTCGACAGGGACCGAGAGACCCAGTACTTC. Translation gives CASISVDRDRETQYF.

A few counts support this clonotype. The chain has TRBV5-1 and TRBJ1-2, with 8 bases that match TRBD1. The J segment lost 2 bases and the V segment lost 5 bases, leaving 17 bases of the junction unmatched. In germline, CDR1 is SGHRS, CDR2 YFSETQ. The CDR3 is 18 amino acids. CDR3 in amino acids: CASRDRGALPYPNYGYTF. In DNA form, the CDR3 reads TGCGCCAGCAGAGACAGGGGCGCTCTACCTTACCCCAACTATGGCTACACCTTC.

The V call is TRBV3-1, the J call TRBJ2-3, with TRBD2 as a possible D gene (6 bases). Trimming pared 4 bases from V and 6 bases from J, leaving 14 bases between. The CDR3 covers 14 residues. Germline V CDR1 and CDR2: LGHDT, YNNKEL (reference sequence). In DNA, the CDR3 is TGTGCCAGCAGCCCCCGGGGTGCGGGGGATACGCAGTATTTT. Amino acids: CASSPRGAGDTQYF.

A remark on this clonotype: A single base separates this from a much larger clone, so it may be a read error. The rearrangement links TRBV20-1 to TRBJ1-2, with D unresolved. The CDR3 totals 14 residues. Germline lookup yields CDR1 DFQATT and CDR2 SNEGSKA (reference sequence). The CDR3, as DNA: TGCAGTGCTAGGGGGTCGTTTGGGAACTATGGCCACACCTTC. It translates to CSARGSFGNYGHTF.

The chain employs TRBV27 and TRBJ2-6; TRBD1 matches at 8 bases. Germline V gene data show CDR1 as MNHEY and CDR2 as SMNVEV (reference sequence). This CDR3 spans 16 amino acids. Unmatched junction bases numbered 7, after V lost 6 bases and J lost 3 bases. In DNA, the CDR3 is TGTGCCAGCAGCCGGACAGGGATCAGTGGGGCCAACGTCCTGACTTTC. Protein product: CASSRTGISGANVLTF.

The chain couples TRBV11-1 to TRBJ1-3, with D maybe TRBD1 (5 bases). The ends were cut back, 1 base at V and 0 bases at J, with 13 bases in the middle. Germline CDR1 is SGHAT and CDR2 is FQDESV (reference sequence). This CDR3 comprises 17 residues. This CDR3 reads CASSLESWGNSGNTIYF. CDR3 DNA: TGTGCCAGCAGCTTAGAATCTTGGGGGAACTCTGGAAACACCATATATTTT. The variable domain in full, completed from reference TRBV11-1 and TRBJ1-3, reads EAEVAQSPRYKITEKSQAVAFWCDPISGHATLYWYRQILGQGPELLVQFQDESVVDDSQLPKDRFSAERLKGVDSTLKIQPAELGDSAMYLCASSLESWGNSGNTIYFGEGSWLTVV.

Ten or more counts support this clonotype. The V gene is TRBV19, the J gene TRBJ1-5; 9 bases line up with TRBD1. The junction had 6 bases not matched to a gene; V was cut back by 4 bases and J by 5 bases. The CDR3 spans 15 residues. From germline, CDR1 is LNHDA and CDR2 SQIVND (reference sequence). The CDR3 here is CASSNHGTGYQPQHF. CDR3 DNA: TGTGCCAGTAGTAACCACGGGACAGGGTATCAGCCCCAGCATTTT.

This clonotype was seen only once. The V call is TRBV7-3, the J call TRBJ2-1; 9 bases match TRBD1. CDR1 SGHTA and CDR2 FQGTGA come from the germline V gene. The CDR3 extends over 16 amino acids. The junction had 8 bases not matched to a gene; V was cut back by 4 bases and J by 4 bases. The CDR3 here is CASSSSGQGFYNEQFF. The CDR3 bases are TGTGCCAGCAGCTCCTCGGGACAGGGTTTTTACAATGAGCAGTTCTTC.

This clonotype was detected only a few times. This may be a read error: a much more frequent sequence differs by one nucleotide. This rearrangement joins TRBV7-3 to TRBJ2-1; 7 bases align to TRBD2. The germline V gene has CDR1 SGHTA and CDR2 FQGTGA. The CDR3 has 14 amino acids. The CDR3 nucleotides read TGTGCCAGCAGCTTACTAGCGGACTACAATGGGCAGTTCTTC. This sequence encodes CASSLLADYNGQFF.

The chain is built from TRBV29-1 and TRBJ1-5; D unresolved. Germline loops: CDR1 SQVTM, CDR2 ANQGSEA. The CDR3 covers 13 residues. The V end was cut by 4 bases, the J end by 1 base, with 8 bases between. CDR3 DNA sequence: TGCAGCGTTGGGGGTACGAGCAATCAGCCCCAGCATTTT. It translates to CSVGGTSNQPQHF.

This clonotype was observed many times. This chain connects TRBV20-1 to TRBJ1-5; D unclear. Trimming shortened V by 6 bases and J by 3 bases, and 18 bases separated the two germline ends. The germline V gene has CDR1 DFQATT and CDR2 SNEGSKA (reference sequence). CDR3 length equals 15 residues. CDR3 amino acids: CSAKKDLGYNQPQHF. Here the CDR3 DNA reads TGCAGTGCCAAGAAAGATCTGGGTTACAATCAGCCCCAGCATTTT.

This clonotype was counted only a few times. The chain is built from TRBV20-1 and TRBJ1-3; D is ambiguous. The CDR3 is 14 residues long. Deletions cut 5 bases from V and 1 base from J, with 12 bases between. Per the germline V gene, CDR1 is DFQATT and CDR2 is SNEGSKA (reference sequence). This CDR3 reads CSAPCGGSGNTIYF. The CDR3 DNA reads as TGCAGTGCTCCCTGCGGCGGTTCTGGAAACACCATATATTTT.

This clonotype has at least ten counts. The chain carries TRBV7-6 and TRBJ2-6; D is undetermined. The CDR3 is made up of 16 amino acids. Germline loops: CDR1 SGHVS, CDR2 FNYEAQ. V dropped 2 bases and J dropped 1 base, with 9 bases sitting between them. The CDR3 protein is CASSLTPPSGANVLTF. DNA for the CDR3: TGTGCCAGCAGCTTAACCCCCCCGTCTGGGGCCAACGTCCTGACTTTC.

The table lists this clonotype with many counts. The chain carries TRBV18 and TRBJ1-5, with D hard to call. CDR3 length equals 12 residues. The germline gives CDR1 KGHSH, CDR2 LQKENI. Trimming stripped 0 bases from V and 7 bases from J, with 4 bases between. CDR3 nucleotides: TGTGCCAGCTCACCACCGGGACAGCCCCAGCATTTT. Its translation is CASSPPGQPQHF. The full variable domain, in which reference TRBV18 and TRBJ1-5 provide the parts outside the CDR3, is NAGVMQNPRHLVRRRGQEARLRCSPMKGHSHVYWYRQLPEEGLKFMVYLQKENIIDESGMPKERFSAEFPKEGPSILRIQQVVRGDSAAYFCASSPPGQPQHFGDGTRLSIL.

The rearrangement joins TRBV7-2 to TRBJ2-5; 11 bases line up with TRBD2. The CDR3 loop spans 16 amino acids. Germline CDR1 SGHTA, CDR2 FQGNSA. The J segment lost 7 bases and the V segment lost 4 bases, leaving 11 bases of the junction unmatched. CDR3 DNA: TGTGCCAGCAGCTCAGGGACTAGCGGACCAGCAGGGACCCAGTACTTC. It encodes CASSSGTSGPAGTQYF.

Of note for this clonotype: This may be a read error, as it is one base from a much larger clone. The chain uses TRBV4-1 and TRBJ1-2, with D possibly being TRBD1 (6 bases). Germline V lookup: CDR1 MGHRA, CDR2 YSYEKL. This CDR3 contains 14 residues. The DNA of the CDR3 is TGCGCCAGCAGCCAGGGACAAATTAACTATGGCCACACCTTC. It encodes CASSQGQINYGHTF.

This clonotype was counted many times. This chain links TRBV12-3 or TRBV12-4 with TRBJ2-1; D not certain. This CDR3 is 14 amino acids long. V lost 0 bases and J lost 4, with 7 bases in between. This CDR3 is CASSLADGYNEQFF. CDR3 nucleotides: TGTGCCAGCAGTTTAGCGGACGGTTACAATGAGCAGTTCTTC.

As for this clonotype: Relative to the germline gene, one junction end is altered; a read error may explain this. The chain joins TRBV5-1 to TRBJ2-2; 10 bases agree with TRBD1. This CDR3 spans 14 amino acids. Germline values: CDR1 SGHRS, CDR2 YFSETQ. The chain's CDR3 is CASNLGQGSGELFF. In DNA form, the CDR3 reads TGCGCCAGCAACTTGGGACAGGGGTCCGGGGAGCTGTTTTTT.

The V gene is TRBV6-5, the J gene TRBJ2-3; D remains unclear. CDR1 is MNHEY, CDR2 SVGAGI, per germline. The CDR3 runs 15 residues. Trimming stripped 0 bases from V and 0 bases from J, with 7 bases between. The CDR3 reads CASSYSYTSTDTQYF. In nucleotides, the CDR3 is TGTGCCAGCAGTTACTCGTACACGAGCACAGATACGCAGTATTTT.

The chain links TRBV20-1 to TRBJ2-5, with no clear D. With 5 bases removed from V and 5 bases from J, the gap between germline ends came to 9 bases. CDR3 size: 11 residues. From germline, CDR1 is DFQATT and CDR2 SNEGSKA (reference sequence). This CDR3 reads CSASGRETQYF. CDR3 coding DNA: TGCAGTGCTTCCGGACGGGAGACCCAGTACTTC.

Points on this clonotype: The junction does not match germline at one end; this may be a read error. The V call is TRBV11-1, the J call TRBJ1-2, with D hard to call. Germline CDR1 reads SGHAT; CDR2 reads FQDESV (reference sequence). This CDR3 is 16 amino acids long. The CDR3 is CASSLGMTSWGYGYTF. The CDR3 nucleotides read TGTGCCAGCAGTTTAGGAATGACAAGTTGGGGATATGGCTACACCTTC.